This record looks at one T cell receptor beta chain sequence and its context. The antigen remains unidentified. This entry belongs to a study of Ad26.COV2.S vaccination and SARS-CoV-2 variants. Whole-study context: Intramuscular Ad26.COV2.S doses were given once or twice, 56 days apart.

With V trimmed by 0 bases and J by 3 bases, 10 bases remained unmatched. Germline CDR1 and CDR2: LGHNA and YSLEER. The CDR3 totals 20 residues. Treatment noted: over 15 received Ad26.COV2.S at low or high dose, single or two shots; about 5 received placebo; per-sample allocation not given. Following the first vaccine or placebo injection, samples were taken on day 63. Donation was by an adult aged 18-55 years who was in Boston. Assay: immunoSEQ multiplex PCR; the TCRdb copy retains only in-frame clones and omits some. The table has hundreds of thousands of clones, about 89% seen once. Whole-study results and caveats: Analytic work on TCR breadth and depth might have understated the full extent of total T cell responses.

The sequence came from a person between 18 and 65 years old who received the Ad26.COV2.S COVID-19 vaccine or a placebo. Here the sequenced sample was peripheral blood, taken in a trial of Ad26.COV2.S vaccine versus placebo. This chain uses TRBV4-3 with TRBJ2-1; 14 nucleotides align to TRBD2. The CDR3 region is CASSQDLGTSGGIIYNEQFF. CDR3 nucleotides: TGCGCCAGCAGCCAAGATCTAGGGACTAGCGGGGGAATCATCTACAATGAGCAGTTCTTC.